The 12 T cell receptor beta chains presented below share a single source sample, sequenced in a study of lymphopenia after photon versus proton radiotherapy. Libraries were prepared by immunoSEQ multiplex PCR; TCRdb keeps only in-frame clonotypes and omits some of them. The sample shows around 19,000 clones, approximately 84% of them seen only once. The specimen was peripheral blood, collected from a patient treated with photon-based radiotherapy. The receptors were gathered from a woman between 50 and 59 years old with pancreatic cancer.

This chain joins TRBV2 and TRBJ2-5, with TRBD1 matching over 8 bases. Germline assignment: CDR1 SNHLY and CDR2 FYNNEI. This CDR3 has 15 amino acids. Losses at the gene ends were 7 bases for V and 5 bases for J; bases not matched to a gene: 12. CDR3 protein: CASNPSGQGWETQYF. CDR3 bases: TGTGCCAGCAACCCGAGCGGACAGGGTTGGGAGACCCAGTACTTC.

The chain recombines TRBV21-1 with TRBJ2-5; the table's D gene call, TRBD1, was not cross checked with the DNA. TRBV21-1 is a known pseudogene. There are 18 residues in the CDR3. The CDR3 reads CASSKVEGTGGTQETQYF. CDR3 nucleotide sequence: TGTGCCAGCAGCAAAGTGGAGGGGACAGGGGGAACCCAAGAGACCCAGTACTTC.

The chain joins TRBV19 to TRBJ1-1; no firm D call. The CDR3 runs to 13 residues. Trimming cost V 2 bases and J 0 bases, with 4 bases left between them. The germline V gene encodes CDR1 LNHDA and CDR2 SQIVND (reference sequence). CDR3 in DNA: TGTGCCAGTAGTATACAGATGAACACTGAAGCTTTCTTT. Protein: CASSIQMNTEAFF.

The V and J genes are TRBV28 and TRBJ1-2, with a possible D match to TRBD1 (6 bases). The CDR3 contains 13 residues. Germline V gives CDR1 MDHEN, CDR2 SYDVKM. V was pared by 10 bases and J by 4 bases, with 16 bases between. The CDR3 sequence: CANYGGTFYGYTF. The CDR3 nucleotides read TGTGCCAACTACGGGGGCACGTTCTATGGCTACACCTTC.

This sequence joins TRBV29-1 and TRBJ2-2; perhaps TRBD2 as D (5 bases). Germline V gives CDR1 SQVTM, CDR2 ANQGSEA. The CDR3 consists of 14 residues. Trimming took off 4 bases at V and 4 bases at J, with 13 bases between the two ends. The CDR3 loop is CSVVVGVVTGELFF. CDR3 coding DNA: TGCAGCGTTGTCGTGGGAGTTGTCACCGGGGAGCTGTTTTTT.

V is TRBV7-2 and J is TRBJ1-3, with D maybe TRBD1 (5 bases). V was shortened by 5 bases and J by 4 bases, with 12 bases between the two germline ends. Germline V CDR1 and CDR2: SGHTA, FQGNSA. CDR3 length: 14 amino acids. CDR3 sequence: CASSQGTQGNTIYF. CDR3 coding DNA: TGTGCCAGCAGCCAAGGGACGCAAGGAAACACCATATATTTT.

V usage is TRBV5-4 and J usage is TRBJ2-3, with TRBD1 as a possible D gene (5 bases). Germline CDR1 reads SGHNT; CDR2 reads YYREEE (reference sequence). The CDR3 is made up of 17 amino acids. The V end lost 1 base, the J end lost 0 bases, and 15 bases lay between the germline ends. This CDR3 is CASSLNRMVSSTDTQYF. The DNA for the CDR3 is TGTGCCAGCAGCTTGAACAGGATGGTATCTAGCACAGATACGCAGTATTTT.

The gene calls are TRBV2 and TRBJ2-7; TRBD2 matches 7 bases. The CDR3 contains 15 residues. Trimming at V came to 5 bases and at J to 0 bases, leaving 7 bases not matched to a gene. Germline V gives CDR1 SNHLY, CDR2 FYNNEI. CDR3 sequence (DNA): TGTGCCAGCAGTTGGCTGGGGGGGACCTCCTACGAGCAGTACTTC. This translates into CASSWLGGTSYEQYF.

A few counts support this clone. CDR3 nucleotide sequence: TGTGCCAGCAGTCTCGAGGGGGGATCTAACTATGGCTACACCTTC. This codes for CASSLEGGSNYGYTF. This sequence joins TRBV6-1 and TRBJ1-2; D perhaps matches TRBD1 (6 bases). V lost 5 bases and J 0 bases, leaving 13 bases between the germline ends. CDR1 and CDR2 from the germline V gene are MNHNS and SASEGT. The CDR3 sequence is 15 residues long.

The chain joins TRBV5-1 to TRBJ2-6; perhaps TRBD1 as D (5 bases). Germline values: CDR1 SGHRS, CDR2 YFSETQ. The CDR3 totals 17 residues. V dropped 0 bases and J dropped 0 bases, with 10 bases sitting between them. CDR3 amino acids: CASSLGDRDSGANVLTF. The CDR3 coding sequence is TGCGCCAGCAGCTTGGGTGACAGAGACTCTGGGGCCAACGTCCTGACTTTC. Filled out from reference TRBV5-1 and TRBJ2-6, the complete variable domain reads KAGVTQTPRYLIKTRGQQVTLSCSPISGHRSVSWYQQTPGQGLQFLFEYFSETQRNKGNFPGRFSGRQFSNSRSEMNVSTLELGDSALYLCASSLGDRDSGANVLTFGAGSRLTVL.

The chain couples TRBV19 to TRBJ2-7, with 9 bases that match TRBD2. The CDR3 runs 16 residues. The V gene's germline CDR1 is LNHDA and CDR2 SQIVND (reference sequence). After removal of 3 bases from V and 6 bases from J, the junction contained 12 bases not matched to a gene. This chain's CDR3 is CASSMSGGSGSREQYF. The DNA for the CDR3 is TGTGCCAGTAGTATGTCCGGGGGTAGCGGGAGTCGCGAGCAGTACTTC.

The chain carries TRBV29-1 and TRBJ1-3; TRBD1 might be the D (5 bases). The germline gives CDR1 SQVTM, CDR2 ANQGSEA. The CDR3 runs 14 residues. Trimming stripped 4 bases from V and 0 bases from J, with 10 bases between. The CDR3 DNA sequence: TGCAGCGTTGTCGGGGGGAGCTCTGGAAACACCATATATTTT. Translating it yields CSVVGGSSGNTIYF.